The rows below give T cell receptor beta chains drawn from one sample of a study of blood T cell repertoires in COVID-19. Assay used: immunoSEQ multiplex PCR; TCRdb lists only in-frame clones, some missing. The data contain under 200,000 clones, around 84% of them seen just once; the ten biggest clones take up roughly 14%. Input material: peripheral blood. The origin of the receptors is a man aged 25 to 40 with active or convalescent COVID-19. Each CDR3 is given with its conserved first and last residue. D genes are given only for firm matches. Size tells how often a clone was seen (once, few, many) or the class of an expanded clone, and some rows leave it out.

v_gene: TRBV4-3
j_gene: TRBJ2-2
len: 16
d_gene: TRBD1
abundance: -
CDR3nt: TGCGCCAGCAGCCAAGCCGGACAGGGAAGATACGGGGAGCTGTTTTTT
CDR3aa: CASSQAGQGRYGELFF

v_gene: TRBV7-2
j_gene: TRBJ1-2
len: 15
d_gene: TRBD1
abundance: -
CDR3nt: TGTGCCAGCAGCTCCGCAGGGGGCGCGAACTATGGCTACACCTTC
CDR3aa: CASSSAGGANYGYTF

v_gene: TRBV19
j_gene: TRBJ2-5
len: 16
d_gene: TRBD2
abundance: -
CDR3nt: TGTGCCAGTAGTAAGGGGAGCGGGGGGCATGGGGAGACCCAGTACTTC
CDR3aa: CASSKGSGGHGETQYF

v_gene: TRBV7-9
j_gene: TRBJ1-2
len: 15
d_gene: TRBD1
abundance: -
CDR3nt: TGTGCCAGCAGCTTGCTCCGGACAGGGGCTGATGGCTACACCTTC
CDR3aa: CASSLLRTGADGYTF

v_gene: TRBV29-1
j_gene: TRBJ1-1
len: 10
d_gene: -
abundance: once
CDR3nt: TGCAGCGCTGAGGGGGGAGAAGCTTTCTTT
CDR3aa: CSAEGGEAFF

v_gene: TRBV28
j_gene: TRBJ1-4
len: 15
d_gene: TRBD1
abundance: once
CDR3nt: TGTGCCAGCAGTTCACGGACAGGCAGTAATGAAAAACTGTTTTTT
CDR3aa: CASSSRTGSNEKLFF

v_gene: TRBV7-9
j_gene: TRBJ1-2
len: 13
d_gene: -
abundance: few
CDR3nt: TGTGCCAGCAGCTTATTGGGCGTCAGGGGCTACACCTTC
CDR3aa: CASSLLGVRGYTF

v_gene: TRBV21-1
j_gene: TRBJ1-6
len: 13
d_gene: -
abundance: once
CDR3nt: TGTGCCAGCAGCAAATTAGGGGAATCACCCCTCCACTTT
CDR3aa: CASSKLGESPLHF

v_gene: TRBV3-1/TRBV3-2
j_gene: TRBJ1-1
len: 14
d_gene: TRBD1
abundance: -
CDR3nt: TGTGCCAGCGGAGAACAGGGGGCACGGGATGAAGCTTTCTTT
CDR3aa: CASGEQGARDEAFF

v_gene: TRBV24-1
j_gene: TRBJ1-3
len: 15
d_gene: -
abundance: -
CDR3nt: TGTGCCACCAGTGATGGACACCTAACTGGAAACACCATATATTTT
CDR3aa: CATSDGHLTGNTIYF

v_gene: TRBV3-1/TRBV3-2
j_gene: TRBJ2-7
len: 13
d_gene: -
abundance: -
CDR3nt: TGTGCCAGCAGCCAAGTAAGCCGCTACGAGCAGTACTTC
CDR3aa: CASSQVSRYEQYF

v_gene: TRBV7-6
j_gene: TRBJ2-1
len: 16
d_gene: TRBD2
abundance: -
CDR3nt: TGTGCCAGCAGCTCAAGACTAGCGGGAGGGCCAAATGAGCAGTTCTTC
CDR3aa: CASSSRLAGGPNEQFF

v_gene: TRBV19
j_gene: TRBJ1-2
len: 14
d_gene: -
abundance: -
CDR3nt: TGTGCCAGTAGTATAGTTAACTCTAACTATGGCTACACCTTC
CDR3aa: CASSIVNSNYGYTF

v_gene: TRBV19
j_gene: TRBJ2-4
len: 18
d_gene: TRBD1
abundance: -
CDR3nt: TGTGCCAGTAGACCACGATCGGGACAGGGTGGTCCCAAAAACATTCAGTACTTC
CDR3aa: CASRPRSGQGGPKNIQYF

v_gene: TRBV7-2
j_gene: TRBJ2-7
len: 11
d_gene: -
abundance: -
CDR3nt: TGTGCCAGCAGCCTTTCCTACGAGCAGTACTTC
CDR3aa: CASSLSYEQYF

v_gene: TRBV24-1
j_gene: TRBJ1-1
len: 12
d_gene: -
abundance: -
CDR3nt: TGTGCCACCAGTGACAGGGCGTCTGAAGCTTTCTTT
CDR3aa: CATSDRASEAFF

v_gene: TRBV19
j_gene: TRBJ2-3
len: 13
d_gene: TRBD1
abundance: -
CDR3nt: TGTGCCACCCGGACAGGGGGCCCAGATACGCAGTATTTT
CDR3aa: CATRTGGPDTQYF

v_gene: TRBV7-5
j_gene: TRBJ2-1
len: 17
d_gene: -
abundance: -
CDR3nt: TGTGCCAGAAGCTTAGTCGGTCGGGAGGGGTCCTCTGATGAGCAGTTCTTC
CDR3aa: CARSLVGREGSSDEQFF

v_gene: TRBV9
j_gene: TRBJ1-1
len: 15
d_gene: TRBD1
abundance: -
CDR3nt: TGTGCCAGCAGCGTAGCGGGACAGGGGAACACTGAAGCTTTCTTT
CDR3aa: CASSVAGQGNTEAFF

v_gene: TRBV27
j_gene: TRBJ1-4
len: 16
d_gene: TRBD1
abundance: -
CDR3nt: TGTGCCAGCAGTTCGACAGGGTTGCCGTCTAATGAAAAACTGTTTTTT
CDR3aa: CASSSTGLPSNEKLFF

v_gene: TRBV24-1
j_gene: TRBJ1-2
len: 17
d_gene: TRBD1
abundance: -
CDR3nt: TGTGCCACCAGTGCGGGAGGGACAGGGGCTATTAACTATGGCTACACCTTC
CDR3aa: CATSAGGTGAINYGYTF

v_gene: TRBV5-1
j_gene: TRBJ1-1
len: 17
d_gene: TRBD1
abundance: -
CDR3nt: TGCGCCAGCAGCTGGGGCGACAGGGGAATTTTGAACACTGAAGCTTTCTTT
CDR3aa: CASSWGDRGILNTEAFF

v_gene: TRBV6-2/TRBV6-3
j_gene: TRBJ2-2
len: 16
d_gene: TRBD1
abundance: once
CDR3nt: TGTGCCAGCAGTTACTCAAGGACAGGGCCCACCGGGGAGCTGTTTTTT
CDR3aa: CASSYSRTGPTGELFF

v_gene: TRBV7-3
j_gene: TRBJ2-3
len: 16
d_gene: TRBD1
abundance: -
CDR3nt: TGTGCCAGCAGCTTATCTTCGGACAGGGGAGGTGATACGCAGTATTTT
CDR3aa: CASSLSSDRGGDTQYF

v_gene: TRBV5-4
j_gene: TRBJ2-6
len: 20
d_gene: TRBD1
abundance: -
CDR3nt: TGTGCCAGCAGCAGACAAACTTCACAGGGGGTATACTCTGGGGCCAACGTCCTGACTTTC
CDR3aa: CASSRQTSQGVYSGANVLTF

v_gene: TRBV10-3
j_gene: TRBJ1-3
len: 12
d_gene: -
abundance: -
CDR3nt: TGTGCCGCCATAGGGGCTGGAAACACCATATATTTT
CDR3aa: CAAIGAGNTIYF

v_gene: TRBV3-1/TRBV3-2
j_gene: TRBJ2-1
len: 15
d_gene: TRBD2
abundance: -
CDR3nt: TGTGCCAGCAGCCCGACTAGCGGGGGGGCCTATGAGCAGTTCTTC
CDR3aa: CASSPTSGGAYEQFF

v_gene: TRBV5-1
j_gene: TRBJ1-1
len: 17
d_gene: -
abundance: once
CDR3nt: TGCGCCAGCAGCTTCAGGGGACGGGGTGAGGTGAACACTGAAGCTTTCTTT
CDR3aa: CASSFRGRGEVNTEAFF

v_gene: TRBV10-3
j_gene: TRBJ2-5
len: 15
d_gene: -
abundance: few
CDR3nt: TGTGCCATCAGCTCTGCGGAGCTAGTCCAAGAGACCCAGTACTTC
CDR3aa: CAISSAELVQETQYF

v_gene: TRBV25-1
j_gene: TRBJ1-6
len: 13
d_gene: -
abundance: few
CDR3nt: TGTGCCAGCAGTGAACAGTATAATTCACCCCTCCACTTT
CDR3aa: CASSEQYNSPLHF

v_gene: TRBV7-9
j_gene: TRBJ1-6
len: 15
d_gene: -
abundance: -
CDR3nt: TGTGCCAGCAGCCTCTCCGCCGTAGATAATTCACCCCTCCACTTT
CDR3aa: CASSLSAVDNSPLHF

v_gene: TRBV7-3
j_gene: TRBJ1-2
len: 13
d_gene: TRBD1
abundance: -
CDR3nt: TGTGCCAGCAGCCCGGGACAGAACTATGGCTACACCTTC
CDR3aa: CASSPGQNYGYTF

v_gene: TRBV29-1
j_gene: TRBJ1-2
len: 13
d_gene: -
abundance: -
CDR3nt: TGCAGCGTCCGAGCGACAGGAGGATATGGCTACACCTTC
CDR3aa: CSVRATGGYGYTF

v_gene: TRBV5-4
j_gene: TRBJ1-2
len: 16
d_gene: TRBD1
abundance: -
CDR3nt: TGTGCCAGCAGCGATCTTTCGGGACAGGTGCTCTATGGCTACACCTTC
CDR3aa: CASSDLSGQVLYGYTF

v_gene: TRBV28
j_gene: TRBJ1-2
len: 14
d_gene: TRBD1
abundance: -
CDR3nt: TGTGCCAGCAGTTTCGAGGGGGCTAAGTATGGCTACACCTTC
CDR3aa: CASSFEGAKYGYTF

v_gene: TRBV7-2
j_gene: TRBJ1-1
len: 17
d_gene: TRBD1
abundance: -
CDR3nt: TGTGCCAGCAGCCTATCCGGGACAGGGCTCATGAACACTGAAGCTTTCTTT
CDR3aa: CASSLSGTGLMNTEAFF

v_gene: TRBV3-1/TRBV3-2
j_gene: TRBJ2-2
len: 16
d_gene: TRBD2
abundance: -
CDR3nt: TGTGCCAGCAGCCAAACTAGCGGGGGGGCGCCCGGGGAGCTGTTTTTT
CDR3aa: CASSQTSGGAPGELFF

v_gene: TRBV9
j_gene: TRBJ1-4
len: 12
d_gene: -
abundance: -
CDR3nt: TGTGCCAGCAGCGTATTAAATGAAAAACTGTTTTTT
CDR3aa: CASSVLNEKLFF

v_gene: TRBV9
j_gene: TRBJ1-6
len: 16
d_gene: TRBD1
abundance: -
CDR3nt: TGTGCCAGCAGCGTAGGGACAGGGGGCGAATATTCACCCCTCCACTTT
CDR3aa: CASSVGTGGEYSPLHF

v_gene: TRBV2
j_gene: TRBJ1-6
len: 16
d_gene: -
abundance: few
CDR3nt: TGTGCCAGCAGTGACGGCGGCCGCGGCCCCCGATCACCCCTCCACTTT
CDR3aa: CASSDGGRGPRSPLHF

v_gene: TRBV3-1/TRBV3-2
j_gene: TRBJ2-7
len: 14
d_gene: TRBD1
abundance: -
CDR3nt: TGTGCCAGCAGCCAAGTACAGGGGGAATACGAGCAGTACTTC
CDR3aa: CASSQVQGEYEQYF

v_gene: TRBV29-1
j_gene: TRBJ1-1
len: 12
d_gene: -
abundance: -
CDR3nt: TGCAGCGCACGCAGGGTCAACACTGAAGCTTTCTTT
CDR3aa: CSARRVNTEAFF